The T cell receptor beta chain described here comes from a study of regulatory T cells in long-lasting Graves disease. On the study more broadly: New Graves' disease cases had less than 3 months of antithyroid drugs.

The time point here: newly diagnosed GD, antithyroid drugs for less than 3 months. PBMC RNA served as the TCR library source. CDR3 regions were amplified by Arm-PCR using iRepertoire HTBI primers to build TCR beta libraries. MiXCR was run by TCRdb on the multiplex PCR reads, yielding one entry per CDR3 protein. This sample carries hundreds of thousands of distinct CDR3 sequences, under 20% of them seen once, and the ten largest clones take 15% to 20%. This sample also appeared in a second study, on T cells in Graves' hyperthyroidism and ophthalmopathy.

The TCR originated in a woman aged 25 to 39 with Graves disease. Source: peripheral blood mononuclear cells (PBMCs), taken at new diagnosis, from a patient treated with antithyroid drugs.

CDR3 loop: CASSPQAGQGPNQPQHF. The CDR3 nucleotides are TGTGCCAGCAGCCCTCAGGCGGGACAGGGTCCCAATCAGCCCCAGCATTTT. V is TRBV6-2 or TRBV6-3 and J is TRBJ1-5; 9 bases line up with TRBD1. The CDR3 consists of 17 residues. Germline CDR1 MNHEY, CDR2 SVGEGT. V lost 6 bases to trimming and J lost 3 bases; unmatched junction nucleotides: 12.